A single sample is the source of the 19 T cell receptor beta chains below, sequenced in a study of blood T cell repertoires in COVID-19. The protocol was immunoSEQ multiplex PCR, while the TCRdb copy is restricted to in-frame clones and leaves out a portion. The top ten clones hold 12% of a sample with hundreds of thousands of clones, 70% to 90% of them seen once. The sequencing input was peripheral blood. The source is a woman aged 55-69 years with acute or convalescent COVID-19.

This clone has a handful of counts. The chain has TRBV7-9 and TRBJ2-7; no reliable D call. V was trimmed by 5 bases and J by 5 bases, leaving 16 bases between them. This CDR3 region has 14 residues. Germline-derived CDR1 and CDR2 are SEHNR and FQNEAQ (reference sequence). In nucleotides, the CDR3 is TGTGCCAGCAGCCCTCCGTTATCCCGGGACGAGCAGTACTTC. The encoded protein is CASSPPLSRDEQYF.

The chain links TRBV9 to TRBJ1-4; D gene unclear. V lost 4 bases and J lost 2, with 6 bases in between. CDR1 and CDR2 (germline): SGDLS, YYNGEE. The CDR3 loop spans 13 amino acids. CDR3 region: CASSFNTNEKLFF. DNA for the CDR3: TGTGCCAGCAGCTTTAATACTAATGAAAAACTGTTTTTT. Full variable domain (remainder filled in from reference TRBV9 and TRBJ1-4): DSGVTQTPKHLITATGQRVTLRCSPRSGDLSVYWYQQSLDQGLQFLIQYYNGEERAKGNILERFSAQQFPDLHSELNLSSLELGDSALYFCASSFNTNEKLFFGSGTQLSVL.

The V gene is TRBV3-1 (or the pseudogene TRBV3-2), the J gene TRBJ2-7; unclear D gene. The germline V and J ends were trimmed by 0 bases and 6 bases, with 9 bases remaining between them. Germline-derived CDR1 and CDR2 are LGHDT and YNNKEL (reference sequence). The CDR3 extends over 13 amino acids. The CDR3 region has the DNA TGTGCCAGCAGCCAAGATCTCCAGCGCGAGCAGTACTTC. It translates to CASSQDLQREQYF.

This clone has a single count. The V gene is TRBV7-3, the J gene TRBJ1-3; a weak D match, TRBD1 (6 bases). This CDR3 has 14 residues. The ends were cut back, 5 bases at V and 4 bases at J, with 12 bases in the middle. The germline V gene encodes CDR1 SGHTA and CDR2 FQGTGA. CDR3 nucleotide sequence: TGTGCCAGCAGCCCACAGGGCGCCGGAAACACCATATATTTT. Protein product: CASSPQGAGNTIYF.

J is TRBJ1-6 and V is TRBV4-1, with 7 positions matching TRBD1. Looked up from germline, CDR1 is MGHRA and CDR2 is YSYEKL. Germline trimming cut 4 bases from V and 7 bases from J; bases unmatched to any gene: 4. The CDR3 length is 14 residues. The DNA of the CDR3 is TGCGCCAGCAGCCCGCACAGGGGAAATTCACCCCTCCACTTT. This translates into CASSPHRGNSPLHF.

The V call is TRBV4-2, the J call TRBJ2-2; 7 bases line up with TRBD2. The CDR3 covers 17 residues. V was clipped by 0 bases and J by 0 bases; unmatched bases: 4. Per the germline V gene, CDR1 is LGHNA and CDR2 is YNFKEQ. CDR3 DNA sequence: TGTGCCAGCAGCCAAGATTTCCGGGGGGCGAACACCGGGGAGCTGTTTTTT. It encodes CASSQDFRGANTGELFF.

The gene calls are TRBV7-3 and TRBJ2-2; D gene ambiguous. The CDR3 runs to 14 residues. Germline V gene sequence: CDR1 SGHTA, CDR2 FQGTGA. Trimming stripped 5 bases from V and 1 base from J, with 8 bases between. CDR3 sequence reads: CASSPSMNTGELFF. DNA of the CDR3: TGTGCCAGCAGCCCCTCTATGAACACCGGGGAGCTGTTTTTT.

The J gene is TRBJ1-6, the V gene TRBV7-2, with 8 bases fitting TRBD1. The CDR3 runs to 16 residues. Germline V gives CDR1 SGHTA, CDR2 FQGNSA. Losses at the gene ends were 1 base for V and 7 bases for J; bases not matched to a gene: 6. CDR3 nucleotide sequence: TGTGCCAGCAGCTTAGTGCAGGGGGCGGTAAATTCACCCCTCCACTTT. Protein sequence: CASSLVQGAVNSPLHF. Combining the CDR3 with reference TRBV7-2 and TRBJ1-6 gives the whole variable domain GAGVSQSPSNKVTEKGKDVELRCDPISGHTALYWYRQSLGQGLEFLIYFQGNSAPDKSGLPSDRFSAERTGGSVSTLTIQRTQQEDSAVYLCASSLVQGAVNSPLHFGNGTRLTVT.

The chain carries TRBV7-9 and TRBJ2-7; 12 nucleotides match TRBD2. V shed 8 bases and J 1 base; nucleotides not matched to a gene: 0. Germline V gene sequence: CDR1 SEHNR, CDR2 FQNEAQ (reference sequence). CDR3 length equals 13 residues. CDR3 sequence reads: CASGLAGSYEQYF. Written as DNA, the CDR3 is TGTGCCAGCGGACTAGCGGGATCCTACGAGCAGTACTTC.

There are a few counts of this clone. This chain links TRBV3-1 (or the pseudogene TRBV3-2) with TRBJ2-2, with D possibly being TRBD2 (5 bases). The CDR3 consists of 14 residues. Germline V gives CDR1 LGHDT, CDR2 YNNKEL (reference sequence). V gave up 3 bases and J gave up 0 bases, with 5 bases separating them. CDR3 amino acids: CASSQRANTGELFF. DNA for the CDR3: TGTGCCAGCAGCCAGAGGGCGAACACCGGGGAGCTGTTTTTT.

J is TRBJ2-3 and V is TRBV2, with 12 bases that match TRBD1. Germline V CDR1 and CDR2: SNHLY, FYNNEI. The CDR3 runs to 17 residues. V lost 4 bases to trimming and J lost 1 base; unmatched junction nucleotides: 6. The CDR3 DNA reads TGTGCCAGCAGTGGTGGGGACAGGGGGCCCGGCACAGATACGCAGTATTTT. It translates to CASSGGDRGPGTDTQYF.

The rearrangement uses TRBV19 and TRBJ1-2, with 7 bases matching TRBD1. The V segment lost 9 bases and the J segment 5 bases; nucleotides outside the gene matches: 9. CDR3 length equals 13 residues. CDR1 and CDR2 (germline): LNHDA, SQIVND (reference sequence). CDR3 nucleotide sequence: TGTGCCAGCACCGGGACAGCGGATTATGGCTACACCTTC. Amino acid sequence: CASTGTADYGYTF.

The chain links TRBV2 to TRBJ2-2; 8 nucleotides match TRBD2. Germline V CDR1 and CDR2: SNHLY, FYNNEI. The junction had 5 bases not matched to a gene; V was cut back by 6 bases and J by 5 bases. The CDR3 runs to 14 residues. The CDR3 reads CASRGSGGTGELFF. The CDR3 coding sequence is TGTGCCAGCAGAGGCTCGGGAGGGACCGGGGAGCTGTTTTTT.

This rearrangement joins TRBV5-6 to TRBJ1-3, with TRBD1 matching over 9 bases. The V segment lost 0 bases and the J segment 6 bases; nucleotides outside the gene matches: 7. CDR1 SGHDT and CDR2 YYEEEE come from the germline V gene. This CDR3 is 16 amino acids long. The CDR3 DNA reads TGTGCCAGCAGCTTGGGGACAGGGGCCAGAACAAACACCATATATTTT. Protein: CASSLGTGARTNTIYF. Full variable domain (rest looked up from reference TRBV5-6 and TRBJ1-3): DAGVTQSPTHLIKTRGQQVTLRCSPKSGHDTVSWYQQALGQGPQFIFQYYEEEERQRGNFPDRFSGHQFPNYSSELNVNALLLGDSALYLCASSLGTGARTNTIYFGEGSWLTVV.

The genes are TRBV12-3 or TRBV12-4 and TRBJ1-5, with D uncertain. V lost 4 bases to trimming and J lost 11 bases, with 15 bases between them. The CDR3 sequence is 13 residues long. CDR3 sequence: CASSSEVVSAQHF. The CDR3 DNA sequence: TGTGCCAGCAGTTCCGAGGTTGTGTCAGCCCAGCATTTT.

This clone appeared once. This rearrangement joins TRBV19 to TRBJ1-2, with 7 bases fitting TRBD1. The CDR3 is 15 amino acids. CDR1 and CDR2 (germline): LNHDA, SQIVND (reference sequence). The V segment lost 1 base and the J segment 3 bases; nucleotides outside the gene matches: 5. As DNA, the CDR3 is TGTGCCAGTAGTATAGGGGACAGCGCTGACTATGGCTACACCTTC. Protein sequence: CASSIGDSADYGYTF. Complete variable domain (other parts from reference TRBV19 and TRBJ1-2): DGGITQSPKYLFRKEGQNVTLSCEQNLNHDAMYWYRQDPGQGLRLIYYSQIVNDFQKGDIAEGYSVSREKKESFPLTVTSAQKNPTAFYLCASSIGDSADYGYTFGSGTRLTVV.

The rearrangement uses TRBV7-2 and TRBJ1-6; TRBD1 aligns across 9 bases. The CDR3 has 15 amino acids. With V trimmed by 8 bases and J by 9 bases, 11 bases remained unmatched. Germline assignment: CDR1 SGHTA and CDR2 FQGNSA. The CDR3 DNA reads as TGTGCCAGCTCTCCCAACACAGGGGGCGTTTCACCCCTCCACTTT. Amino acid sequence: CASSPNTGGVSPLHF.

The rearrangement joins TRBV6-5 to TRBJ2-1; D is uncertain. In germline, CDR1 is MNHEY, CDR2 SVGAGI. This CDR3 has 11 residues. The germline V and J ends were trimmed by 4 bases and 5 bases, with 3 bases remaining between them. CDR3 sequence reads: CASSFNNEQFF. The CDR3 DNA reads TGTGCCAGCAGTTTTAACAATGAGCAGTTCTTC.

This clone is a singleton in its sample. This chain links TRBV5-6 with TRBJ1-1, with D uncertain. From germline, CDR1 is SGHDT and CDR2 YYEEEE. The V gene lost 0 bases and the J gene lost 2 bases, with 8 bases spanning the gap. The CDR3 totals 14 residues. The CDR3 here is CASSLGRPNTEAFF. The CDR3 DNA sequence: TGTGCCAGCAGCTTGGGGCGGCCAAACACTGAAGCTTTCTTT.